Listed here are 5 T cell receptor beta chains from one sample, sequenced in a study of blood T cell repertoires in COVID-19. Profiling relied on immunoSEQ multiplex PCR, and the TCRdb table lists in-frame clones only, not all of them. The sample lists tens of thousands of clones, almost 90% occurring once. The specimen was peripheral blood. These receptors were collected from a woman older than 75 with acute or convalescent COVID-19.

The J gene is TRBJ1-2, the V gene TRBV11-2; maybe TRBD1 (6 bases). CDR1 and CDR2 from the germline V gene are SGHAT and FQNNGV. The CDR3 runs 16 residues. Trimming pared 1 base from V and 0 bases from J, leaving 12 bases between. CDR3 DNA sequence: TGTGCCAGCAGCTTAGGGCAGGGGCCTTCTAACTATGGCTACACCTTC. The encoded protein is CASSLGQGPSNYGYTF.

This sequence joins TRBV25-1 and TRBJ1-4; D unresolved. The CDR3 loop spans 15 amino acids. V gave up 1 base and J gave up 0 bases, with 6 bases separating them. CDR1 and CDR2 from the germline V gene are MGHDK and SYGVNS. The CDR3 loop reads CASSESGATNEKLFF. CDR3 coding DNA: TGTGCCAGCAGTGAATCCGGGGCAACTAATGAAAAACTGTTTTTT. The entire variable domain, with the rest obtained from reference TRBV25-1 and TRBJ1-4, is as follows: EADIYQTPRYLVIGTGKKITLECSQTMGHDKMYWYQQDPGMELHLIHYSYGVNSTEKGDLSSESTVSRIRTEHFPLTLESARPSHTSQYLCASSESGATNEKLFFGSGTQLSVL.

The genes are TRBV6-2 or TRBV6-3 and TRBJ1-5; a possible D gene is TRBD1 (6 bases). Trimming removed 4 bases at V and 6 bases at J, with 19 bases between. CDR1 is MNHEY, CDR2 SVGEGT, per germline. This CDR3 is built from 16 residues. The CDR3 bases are TGTGCCAGCAGTTTACGGGCCGTACAGGGAAGTCAGCCCCAGCATTTT. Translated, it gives CASSLRAVQGSQPQHF.

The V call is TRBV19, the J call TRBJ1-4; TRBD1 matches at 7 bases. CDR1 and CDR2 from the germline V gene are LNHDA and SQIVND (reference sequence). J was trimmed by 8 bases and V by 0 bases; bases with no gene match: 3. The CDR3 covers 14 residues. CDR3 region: CASSIDRGSEKLFF. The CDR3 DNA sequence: TGTGCCAGTAGTATAGACAGGGGGAGCGAAAAACTGTTTTTT.

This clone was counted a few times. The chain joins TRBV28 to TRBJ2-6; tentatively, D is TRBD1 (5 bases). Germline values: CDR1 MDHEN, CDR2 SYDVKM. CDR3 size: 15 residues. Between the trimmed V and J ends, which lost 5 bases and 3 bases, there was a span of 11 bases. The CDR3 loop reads CASSEPGFGANVLTF. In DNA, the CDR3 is TGTGCCAGCAGTGAGCCAGGGTTTGGGGCCAACGTCCTGACTTTC.